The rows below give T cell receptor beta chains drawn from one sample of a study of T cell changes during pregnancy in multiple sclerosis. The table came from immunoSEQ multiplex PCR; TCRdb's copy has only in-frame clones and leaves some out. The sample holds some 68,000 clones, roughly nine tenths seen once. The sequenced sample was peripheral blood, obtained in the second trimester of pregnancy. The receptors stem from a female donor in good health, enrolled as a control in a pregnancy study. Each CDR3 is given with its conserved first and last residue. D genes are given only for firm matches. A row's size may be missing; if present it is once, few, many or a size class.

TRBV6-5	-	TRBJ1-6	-	CASSYEVNSPLHF	TGTGCCAGCAGTTACGAGGTGAATTCACCCCTCCACTTT
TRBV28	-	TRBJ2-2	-	CASSLWIGGKAGELFF	TGTGCCAGCAGTTTATGGATTGGGGGGAAGGCCGGGGAGCTGTTTTTT
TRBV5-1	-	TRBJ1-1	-	CASSGRGNTEAFF	TGCGCCAGCAGCGGGAGGGGGAACACTGAAGCTTTCTTT
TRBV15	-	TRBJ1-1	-	CATSFSDRNTEAFF	TGTGCCACCAGCTTCTCGGACAGGAACACTGAAGCTTTCTTT
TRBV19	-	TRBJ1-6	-	CASTLDTLVSPLHF	TGTGCCAGTACCCTTGATACCCTAGTATCACCCCTCCACTTT
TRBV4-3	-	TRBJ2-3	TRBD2	CASSQDGLGAGPTDTQYF	TGCGCCAGCAGCCAAGATGGGTTGGGAGCGGGACCGACAGATACGCAGTATTTT
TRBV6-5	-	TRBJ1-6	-	CAAWAGANSPLHF	TGTGCCGCGTGGGCAGGGGCTAATTCACCCCTCCACTTT
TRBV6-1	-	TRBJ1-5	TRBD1	CASSVIPGQGYQPQHF	TGTGCCAGCAGTGTCATCCCGGGACAGGGGTACCAGCCCCAGCATTTT
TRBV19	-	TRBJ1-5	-	CASSPLGGRINQPQHF	TGTGCCAGTAGTCCCCTGGGGGGTAGGATTAATCAGCCCCAGCATTTT
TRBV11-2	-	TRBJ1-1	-	CASSLGGLNTEAFF	TGTGCCAGCAGCTTGGGGGGTTTGAACACTGAAGCTTTCTTT
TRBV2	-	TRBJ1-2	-	CASSEALRGREGYTF	TGTGCCAGCAGTGAAGCGCTTCGAGGGCGAGAGGGCTACACCTTC
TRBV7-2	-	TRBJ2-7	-	CASSFKYEQYF	TGTGCCAGCAGCTTCAAATACGAGCAGTACTTC
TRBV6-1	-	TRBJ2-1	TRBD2	CASSEASGGYNEQFF	TGTGCCAGCAGTGAAGCTAGCGGGGGCTACAATGAGCAGTTCTTC
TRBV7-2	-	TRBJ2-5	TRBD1	CASSRGQGRETQYF	TGTGCCAGCAGCCGAGGACAGGGGAGAGAGACCCAGTACTTC
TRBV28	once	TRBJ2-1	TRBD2	CASSFDGLGSVEQFF	TGTGCCAGCAGTTTCGACGGACTAGGGAGCGTTGAGCAGTTCTTC
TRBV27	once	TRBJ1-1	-	CASSSGRGSEAFF	TGTGCCAGCAGTTCCGGGCGGGGTTCTGAAGCTTTCTTT
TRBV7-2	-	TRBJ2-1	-	CASSRGGSGYNEQFF	TGTGCCAGCAGCCGTGGGGGGAGCGGCTACAATGAGCAGTTCTTC
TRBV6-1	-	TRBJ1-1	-	CASRTVSNTEAFF	TGTGCCAGCAGAACTGTTTCGAACACTGAAGCTTTCTTT
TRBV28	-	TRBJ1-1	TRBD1	CASIPLRQGGTEAFF	TGTGCCAGCATACCCCTTCGACAGGGAGGAACTGAAGCTTTCTTT
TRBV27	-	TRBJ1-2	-	CASSPSSRYYGYTF	TGTGCCAGCAGTCCATCGTCGAGGTACTATGGCTACACCTTC
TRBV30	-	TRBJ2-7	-	CAWSHNSYEQYF	TGTGCCTGGAGTCATAACAGTTACGAGCAGTACTTC
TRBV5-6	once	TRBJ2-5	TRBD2	CASSMHRGDRETQYF	TGTGCCAGCAGCATGCATCGGGGGGATAGGGAGACCCAGTACTTC
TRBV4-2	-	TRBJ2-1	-	CASSRFSAPSSYNEQFF	TGTGCCAGCAGCCGCTTCTCGGCGCCTAGCTCCTACAATGAGCAGTTCTTC
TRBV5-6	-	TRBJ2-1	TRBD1	CASSWLDRGHGEQFF	TGTGCCAGCAGCTGGCTCGACAGGGGTCACGGGGAGCAGTTCTTC
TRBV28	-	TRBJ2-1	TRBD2	CASSALTSGMYNEQFF	TGTGCCAGCAGTGCCCTCACTAGCGGGATGTACAATGAGCAGTTCTTC
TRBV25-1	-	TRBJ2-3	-	CASSVSSGTNTQYF	TGTGCCAGCAGTGTGAGTAGCGGCACAAATACGCAGTATTTT
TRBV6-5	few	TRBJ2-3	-	CASSYFRTISTDTQYF	TGTGCCAGCAGTTACTTTCGGACTATCAGCACAGATACGCAGTATTTT
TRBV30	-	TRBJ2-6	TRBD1	CALIGGTGGTGANVLTF	TGTGCCCTAATAGGCGGGACAGGGGGCACTGGGGCCAACGTCCTGACTTTC
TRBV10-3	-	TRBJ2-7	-	CAIMGSGSYEQYF	TGTGCCATCATGGGCAGCGGCTCCTACGAGCAGTACTTC
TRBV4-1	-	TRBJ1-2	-	CASSSTGGDGYTF	TGCGCCAGCAGCTCAACCGGGGGGGATGGCTACACCTTC
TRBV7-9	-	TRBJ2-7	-	CASSLSEGSGEQYF	TGTGCCAGCAGCTTAAGCGAGGGCTCCGGCGAGCAGTACTTC
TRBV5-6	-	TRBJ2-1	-	CASSLGGLAETYNEQFF	TGTGCCAGCAGCTTGGGGGGGCTAGCGGAGACCTACAATGAGCAGTTCTTC
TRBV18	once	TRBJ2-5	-	CATARTAQETQYF	TGTGCCACCGCCAGGACAGCCCAAGAGACCCAGTACTTC
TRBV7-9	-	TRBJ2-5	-	CASSLAGFQETQYF	TGTGCCAGCAGCTTAGCGGGCTTCCAAGAGACCCAGTACTTC
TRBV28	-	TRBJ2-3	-	CASSTSLVTTDTQYF	TGTGCCAGCAGCACCTCCCTAGTTACCACAGATACGCAGTATTTT
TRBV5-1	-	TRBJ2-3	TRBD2	CASRLGGALTDTQYF	TGCGCCAGCCGACTCGGGGGGGCTCTCACAGATACGCAGTATTTT
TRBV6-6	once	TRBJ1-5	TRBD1	CASSRPGQNQPQHF	TGTGCCAGCAGTCGTCCGGGACAGAATCAGCCCCAGCATTTT
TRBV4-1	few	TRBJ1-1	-	CASRGLLKNTEAFF	TGCGCCAGCAGGGGACTGCTAAAGAACACTGAAGCTTTCTTT
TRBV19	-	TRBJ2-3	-	CASSQGPGTDTQYF	TGTGCCAGTAGTCAGGGGCCTGGCACAGATACGCAGTATTTT
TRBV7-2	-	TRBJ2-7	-	CASSLAAGVSHEQYF	TGTGCCAGCAGCTTAGCGGCAGGGGTTTCCCACGAGCAGTACTTC
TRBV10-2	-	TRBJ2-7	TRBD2	CASTSGLAPDEQYF	TGCGCCAGCACTAGTGGACTAGCCCCCGACGAGCAGTACTTC
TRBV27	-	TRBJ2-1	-	CASSLVRGTYNEQFF	TGTGCCAGCAGTTTGGTTCGGGGTACCTACAATGAGCAGTTCTTC
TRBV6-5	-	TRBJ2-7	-	CASSPDRRTYEQYF	TGTGCCAGCAGTCCCGACAGGAGAACCTACGAGCAGTACTTC
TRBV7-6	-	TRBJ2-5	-	CASSLEGLLGETQYF	TGTGCCAGCAGCCTTGAGGGCCTCCTGGGGGAGACCCAGTACTTC
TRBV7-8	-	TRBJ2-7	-	CASSLIMSSYEQYF	TGTGCCAGCAGCTTAATAATGAGCTCCTACGAGCAGTACTTC
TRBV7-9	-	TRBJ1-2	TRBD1	CASSSDRGIEGYTF	TGTGCCAGCAGTTCGGACAGGGGGATAGAGGGCTACACCTTC
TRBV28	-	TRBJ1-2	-	CASSIGPGGNYGYTF	TGTGCCAGCAGTATTGGTCCGGGGGGAAACTATGGCTACACCTTC
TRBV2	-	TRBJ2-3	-	CASTPGLSWTDTQYF	TGTGCCAGCACTCCTGGACTTTCTTGGACAGATACGCAGTATTTT
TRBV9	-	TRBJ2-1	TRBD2	CASSASGNAYNEQFF	TGTGCCAGCAGCGCTAGCGGCAACGCCTACAATGAGCAGTTCTTC
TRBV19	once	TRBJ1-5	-	CASSIDLPGTTSNQPQHF	TGTGCCAGTAGTATAGACCTTCCTGGGACAACTAGCAATCAGCCCCAGCATTTT
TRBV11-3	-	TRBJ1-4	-	CASSLRRWGDPATNEKLFF	TGTGCCAGCAGCTTACGGCGTTGGGGGGACCCAGCAACTAATGAAAAACTGTTTTTT
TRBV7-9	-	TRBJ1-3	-	CARRRFSGNTIYF	TGTGCCCGCCGGCGGTTCTCTGGAAACACCATATATTTT
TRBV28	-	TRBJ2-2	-	CASKAYERVGSGELFF	TGTGCCAGCAAGGCCTATGAGAGGGTCGGGAGTGGGGAGCTGTTTTTT
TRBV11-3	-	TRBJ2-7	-	CASSFERDDSYEQYF	TGTGCCAGCAGCTTCGAACGGGATGATTCCTACGAGCAGTACTTC
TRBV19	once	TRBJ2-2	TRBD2	CASRFSGRSTGELFF	TGTGCCAGTCGGTTTAGCGGGAGGAGCACCGGGGAGCTGTTTTTT
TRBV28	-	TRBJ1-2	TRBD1	CASSLIGQGFNTF	TGTGCCAGCAGTTTGATAGGACAGGGGTTTAACACCTTC
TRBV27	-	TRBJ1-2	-	CASSLGRSYGYTF	TGTGCCAGCAGTTTAGGGAGATCATATGGCTACACCTTC
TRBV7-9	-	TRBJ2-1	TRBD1	CASSSSTGADEQFF	TGTGCCAGCAGCTCCTCGACAGGGGCGGATGAGCAGTTCTTC
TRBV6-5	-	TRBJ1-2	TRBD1	CASSSSRQGNYGYTF	TGTGCCAGCAGTTCTAGCCGACAGGGGAACTATGGCTACACCTTC
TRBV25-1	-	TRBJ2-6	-	CASSEAGGVSGANVLTF	TGTGCCAGCAGTGAAGCTGGCGGGGTCTCTGGGGCCAACGTCCTGACTTTC